Listed here are 25 T cell receptor beta chains from one sample, sequenced in a study of blood T cell repertoires in COVID-19. Using immunoSEQ multiplex PCR, the repertoire was profiled, and TCRdb retains in-frame clones only, with some absent. The sample has fewer than 110,000 clones; roughly nine tenths are singletons. Material for sequencing was peripheral blood. These TCRs come from a man aged 50 to 60 in a cohort sampled during active COVID-19.

The rearrangement links TRBV11-2 to TRBJ1-1, with D hard to call. The CDR3 covers 15 residues. Trimming took off 0 bases at V and 6 bases at J, with 14 bases between the two ends. CDR1 and CDR2 (germline): SGHAT, FQNNGV. This CDR3 is CASSLDLEGPSEAFF. CDR3 sequence (DNA): TGTGCCAGCAGCTTAGATCTTGAGGGCCCCTCTGAAGCTTTCTTT.

This clone was observed a few times. This chain uses TRBV7-9 with TRBJ1-1, with D maybe TRBD1 (6 bases). V dropped 5 bases and J dropped 0 bases, with 10 bases sitting between them. The CDR3 spans 14 residues. The germline CDR1 and CDR2 sequences are SEHNR and FQNEAQ (reference sequence). The CDR3 protein is CASSRTEMNTEAFF. CDR3 DNA sequence: TGTGCCAGCAGCCGGACAGAAATGAACACTGAAGCTTTCTTT.

This clone came up once. V usage is TRBV5-4 and J usage is TRBJ2-4; D perhaps matches TRBD1 (6 bases). The CDR3 covers 16 residues. CDR1 is SGHNT and CDR2 is YYREEE in the germline V gene (reference sequence). Trimming removed 0 bases at V and 2 bases at J, with 12 bases between. The CDR3 protein is CASSLGQGLTKNIQYF. CDR3 nucleotide sequence: TGTGCCAGCAGCTTGGGGCAGGGGTTGACCAAAAACATTCAGTACTTC.

V and J are TRBV7-9 and TRBJ1-1, with D uncertain. V was clipped by 0 bases and J by 10 bases, with 9 bases between them. In germline, CDR1 is SEHNR, CDR2 FQNEAQ (reference sequence). The CDR3 totals 12 residues. DNA for the CDR3: TGTGCCAGCAGCTTAGCGAATACGAGAGCTTTCTTT. Encoded protein: CASSLANTRAFF.

V and J are TRBV6-5 and TRBJ1-4, with a weak D call TRBD1 (5 bases). CDR1 and CDR2 (germline): MNHEY, SVGAGI. V was pared by 8 bases and J by 0 bases, with 13 bases between. This CDR3 spans 15 amino acids. CDR3 residues: CASGAASATNEKLFF. CDR3 DNA: TGTGCCAGCGGGGCAGCTAGTGCAACTAATGAAAAACTGTTTTTT.

The genes are TRBV9 and TRBJ2-3, with 11 bases lining up with TRBD2. Germline V lookup: CDR1 SGDLS, CDR2 YYNGEE. After removal of 0 bases from V and 4 bases from J, the junction contained 4 bases not matched to a gene. The CDR3 consists of 16 residues. CDR3 sequence: CASSVAGSGGADTQYF. The CDR3 nucleotides are TGTGCCAGCAGCGTAGCTGGTAGCGGGGGGGCAGATACGCAGTATTTT.

The chain joins TRBV7-9 to TRBJ2-7; D unresolved. Germline V lookup: CDR1 SEHNR, CDR2 FQNEAQ (reference sequence). This CDR3 contains 13 residues. V dropped 5 bases and J dropped 2 bases, with 10 bases sitting between them. The CDR3 DNA is TGTGCCAGCAGCCACAGTATGCCCTACGAGCAGTACGTC. Protein: CASSHSMPYEQYV.

CDR3: CASRLAGLAAEETQYF. The CDR3 nucleotides read TGTGCAAGTCGCTTAGCGGGACTAGCGGCTGAAGAGACCCAGTACTTC. The rearrangement links TRBV12-2 to TRBJ2-5; TRBD2 is the table's D call and was not checked against the DNA. TRBV12-2 is given as a pseudogene. The CDR3 contains 16 residues.

The chain combines TRBV10-3 with TRBJ2-5; TRBD1 agrees at 8 bases. The length of the CDR3 is 14 residues. Germline V gene lookup returns CDR1 ENHRY and CDR2 SYGVKD. V shed 10 bases, J shed 1 base, and the junction held 8 bases outside the gene matches. The CDR3 is CASSGTGPQETQYF. The CDR3 region has the DNA TGTGCCAGTTCCGGGACAGGCCCCCAAGAGACCCAGTACTTC.

The rearrangement joins TRBV27 to TRBJ2-1; TRBD2 agrees at 8 bases. The CDR3 loop spans 14 amino acids. The V segment lost 7 bases and the J segment 2 bases; nucleotides outside the gene matches: 4. The germline V gene encodes CDR1 MNHEY and CDR2 SMNVEV (reference sequence). CDR3 nucleotide sequence: TGTGCCAGCATGCGCGGGGGGCCCTACAATGAGCAGTTCTTC. It yields the protein CASMRGGPYNEQFF.

The chain uses TRBV3-1 (or the pseudogene TRBV3-2) and TRBJ1-4; 7 nucleotides match TRBD1. The CDR3 is 15 residues long. CDR1 and CDR2 from the germline V gene are LGHDT and YNNKEL (reference sequence). V was clipped by 4 bases and J by 8 bases; unmatched bases: 10. Here the CDR3 reads CASSPSTGRREKLFF. In nucleotides, the CDR3 is TGTGCCAGCAGCCCCTCGACAGGGCGTAGGGAAAAACTGTTTTTT.

J is TRBJ2-4 and V is TRBV24-1, with 7 bases lining up with TRBD2. Germline V gene sequence: CDR1 KGHDR, CDR2 SFDVKD. Trimming took 6 bases from V and 5 from J; bases not matched to a gene: 6. The CDR3 spans 14 residues. The chain's CDR3 is CATSRSGNQNIQYF. The CDR3 bases are TGTGCCACCAGTAGGAGCGGGAACCAAAACATTCAGTACTTC.

The chain recombines TRBV19 with TRBJ1-3; 7 nucleotides line up with TRBD1. The CDR3 is 16 amino acids. The ends lost 7 bases at V and 0 bases at J; junction bases unmatched: 9. Germline V lookup: CDR1 LNHDA, CDR2 SQIVND (reference sequence). This CDR3 is CASTQGPQFSGNTIYF. CDR3 bases: TGTGCCAGTACACAGGGGCCTCAATTCTCTGGAAACACCATATATTTT.

The chain carries TRBV6-1 and TRBJ1-2; 10 bases are shared with TRBD1. The CDR3 runs to 16 residues. V was pared by 4 bases and J by 4 bases, with 9 bases of the junction left unmatched. Germline V gives CDR1 MNHNS, CDR2 SASEGT. CDR3 in amino acids: CASSGADRGKGYGYTF. CDR3 coding DNA: TGTGCCAGCAGTGGGGCGGACAGGGGGAAGGGCTATGGCTACACCTTC.

The genes are TRBV2 and TRBJ1-5, with 8 bases fitting TRBD1. The CDR3 runs to 14 residues. Germline assignment: CDR1 SNHLY and CDR2 FYNNEI. Trimming took 6 bases from V and 6 from J; bases not matched to a gene: 7. CDR3 DNA sequence: TGTGCCAGCAGGGGAGGACAGGGAGGTCAGCCCCAGCATTTT. This gives the protein CASRGGQGGQPQHF. The complete variable domain, with remaining parts taken from reference TRBV2 and TRBJ1-5, reads EPEVTQTPSHQVTQMGQEVILRCVPISNHLYFYWYRQILGQKVEFLVSFYNNEISEKSEIFDDQFSVERPDGSNFTLKIRSTKLEDSAMYFCASRGGQGGQPQHFGDGTRLSIL.

The chain is built from TRBV25-1 and TRBJ2-4; the match to TRBD1 covers 12 bases. CDR3 length: 15 residues. Germline CDR1 reads MGHDK; CDR2 reads SYGVNS. The V and J ends lost 4 bases and 8 bases, in that order; junction bases with no gene match: 6. CDR3 sequence (DNA): TGTGCCAGCAGTGGGGACAGGGGGCGCTTCGACATTCAGTACTTC. Translation: CASSGDRGRFDIQYF.

The chain combines TRBV11-3 with TRBJ2-1, with 9 bases fitting TRBD1. After removal of 2 bases from V and 5 bases from J, the junction contained 7 bases not matched to a gene. Germline V gene sequence: CDR1 SGHNT, CDR2 YENEEA. This CDR3 region has 16 residues. In DNA, the CDR3 is TGTGCCAGCAGCTTATGGGGACAGGGCCCCGACAATGAGCAGTTCTTC. It yields the protein CASSLWGQGPDNEQFF. Full variable domain (remainder filled in from reference TRBV11-3 and TRBJ2-1): EAGVVQSPRYKIIEKKQPVAFWCNPISGHNTLYWYLQNLGQGPELLIRYENEEAVDDSQLPKDRFSAERLKGVDSTLKIQPAELGDSAVYLCASSLWGQGPDNEQFFGPGTRLTVL.

V is TRBV20-1 and J is TRBJ1-3; D gene unclear. CDR1 is DFQATT, CDR2 SNEGSKA, per germline (reference sequence). Deletions cut 3 bases from V and 7 bases from J, with 19 bases between. The CDR3 extends over 15 amino acids. CDR3 residues: CSASRGWKAGNTIYF. The CDR3 coding sequence is TGCAGTGCTAGTAGAGGGTGGAAGGCCGGTAACACCATATATTTT.

V gene TRBV7-9 combines with J gene TRBJ2-5, with a possible D match to TRBD2 (6 bases). The V end lost 1 base, the J end lost 5 bases, and 14 bases lay between the germline ends. The germline gives CDR1 SEHNR, CDR2 FQNEAQ (reference sequence). The CDR3 runs 15 residues. CDR3 amino acids: CASSLEGLPTETQYF. CDR3 coding DNA: TGTGCCAGCAGCTTAGAAGGACTACCTACGGAGACCCAGTACTTC.

This chain uses TRBV6-5 with TRBJ1-5; 8 bases are shared with TRBD1. CDR3 length: 13 residues. CDR1 and CDR2 from the germline V gene are MNHEY and SVGAGI. V trimming: 9 bases; J trimming: 6 bases; junction bases outside the gene matches: 7. The CDR3 region has the DNA TGTGCCAGTATAGGACAGGGTGGTCAGCCCCAGCATTTT. Translation: CASIGQGGQPQHF.

The V call is TRBV7-2, the J call TRBJ2-1; D gene unclear. This CDR3 region has 13 residues. Trimming shortened V by 1 base and J by 8 bases, and 9 bases separated the two germline ends. Germline V gives CDR1 SGHTA, CDR2 FQGNSA. CDR3 in DNA: TGTGCCAGCAGCTTAGTGCTCGCGGATGAGCAGTTCTTC. Encoded protein: CASSLVLADEQFF.

J is TRBJ1-2 and V is TRBV7-3; D is perhaps TRBD1 (5 bases). CDR1 and CDR2 from the germline V gene are SGHTA and FQGTGA. V was cut by 3 bases and J by 0 bases, with 11 bases left in between. This CDR3 is built from 15 residues. The CDR3 DNA reads as TGTGCCAGCAGCTTCGACAGCTTCGCTAACTATGGCTACACCTTC. Amino acids: CASSFDSFANYGYTF.

V gene TRBV12-5 combines with J gene TRBJ2-1; 7 bases agree with TRBD1. Germline CDR1 reads LGHNT; CDR2 reads FRNRAP. The CDR3 is 15 amino acids. The ends lost 6 bases at V and 5 bases at J; junction bases unmatched: 10. CDR3 region: CASGAGGSVNNEQFF. The CDR3 DNA sequence: TGTGCTAGTGGAGCAGGGGGATCAGTGAACAATGAGCAGTTCTTC.

This clone was detected once. The chain recombines TRBV6-5 with TRBJ1-3; maybe TRBD1 (5 bases). This CDR3 is 15 amino acids long. Germline lookup yields CDR1 MNHEY and CDR2 SVGAGI. Trimming took off 8 bases at V and 4 bases at J, with 18 bases between the two ends. The CDR3 DNA reads as TGTGCCAGCGGGGAGCTGCGGGGGGAAGGAAACACCATATATTTT. Amino acids: CASGELRGEGNTIYF.

The chain links TRBV18 to TRBJ2-2, with TRBD2 as a possible D gene (6 bases). V was trimmed by 0 bases and J by 4 bases, leaving 12 bases between them. Germline V gene data show CDR1 as KGHSH and CDR2 as LQKENI. CDR3 length equals 16 residues. CDR3 amino acids: CASSPPREVSTGELFF. CDR3 sequence (DNA): TGTGCCAGCTCACCACCGAGGGAGGTAAGCACCGGGGAGCTGTTTTTT.